This T cell receptor beta chain derives from a study of T and B cells in COVID-19 patients. Study in general: Median age was approximately 34 years in the recovered cohort and around 62 years in the active-infection cohort. Of approximately 19 active-infection patients, over 9 were critically ill with mechanical ventilation or extracorporeal membrane oxygenation. General study results and limits: At recovery TRB diversity and richness exceeded healthy donors, after highly clonal active COVID-19 repertoires. In COVID-19 patients, T cell receptor beta variable and joining gene use was reportedly strongly skewed.

Multiplex PCR with BIOMED2 TRB-A/B primer pools amplified TRB rearrangements. Each CDR3 protein gets one entry after TCRdb re-called the multiplex PCR reads with MiXCR. This repertoire shows roughly 15,000 distinct CDR3 sequences, 29% found once; its top ten account for 7% to 7.5%. Many counts were recorded for this clonotype. The target antigen is unknown. The V end lost 4 bases, the J end lost 0 bases, and 8 bases lay between the germline ends. CDR3 size: 13 residues. The V gene's germline CDR1 is SGHDT and CDR2 YYEEEE. Each TRB amplification used roughly 220-550 ng of genomic DNA from blood. This chain connects TRBV5-6 to TRBJ2-7; D is possibly TRBD2 (6 bases). The specimen was blood. This TCR came from a human donor who had recovered from COVID-19. DNA for the CDR3: TGTGCCAGCAGCGGGACTCGCTCCTACGAGCAGTACTTC. Amino acids: CASSGTRSYEQYF. Variable domain in full (rest from reference TRBV5-6 and TRBJ2-7): DAGVTQSPTHLIKTRGQQVTLRCSPKSGHDTVSWYQQALGQGPQFIFQYYEEEERQRGNFPDRFSGHQFPNYSSELNVNALLLGDSALYLCASSGTRSYEQYFGPGTRLTVT.